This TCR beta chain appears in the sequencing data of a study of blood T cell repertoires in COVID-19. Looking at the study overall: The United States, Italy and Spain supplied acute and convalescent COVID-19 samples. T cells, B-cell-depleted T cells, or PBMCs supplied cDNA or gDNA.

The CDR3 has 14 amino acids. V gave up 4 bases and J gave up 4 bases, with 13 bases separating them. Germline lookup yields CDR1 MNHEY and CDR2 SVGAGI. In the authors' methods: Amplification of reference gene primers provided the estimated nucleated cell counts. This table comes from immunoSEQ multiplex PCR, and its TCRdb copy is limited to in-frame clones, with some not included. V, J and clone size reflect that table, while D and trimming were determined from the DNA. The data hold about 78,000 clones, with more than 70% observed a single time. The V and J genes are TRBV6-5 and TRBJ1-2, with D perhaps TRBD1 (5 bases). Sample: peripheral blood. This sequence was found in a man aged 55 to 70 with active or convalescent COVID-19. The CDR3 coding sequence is TGTGCCAGCAGTTGGCGGCAGGGAAGCTATGGCTACACCTTC. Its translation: CASSWRQGSYGYTF.